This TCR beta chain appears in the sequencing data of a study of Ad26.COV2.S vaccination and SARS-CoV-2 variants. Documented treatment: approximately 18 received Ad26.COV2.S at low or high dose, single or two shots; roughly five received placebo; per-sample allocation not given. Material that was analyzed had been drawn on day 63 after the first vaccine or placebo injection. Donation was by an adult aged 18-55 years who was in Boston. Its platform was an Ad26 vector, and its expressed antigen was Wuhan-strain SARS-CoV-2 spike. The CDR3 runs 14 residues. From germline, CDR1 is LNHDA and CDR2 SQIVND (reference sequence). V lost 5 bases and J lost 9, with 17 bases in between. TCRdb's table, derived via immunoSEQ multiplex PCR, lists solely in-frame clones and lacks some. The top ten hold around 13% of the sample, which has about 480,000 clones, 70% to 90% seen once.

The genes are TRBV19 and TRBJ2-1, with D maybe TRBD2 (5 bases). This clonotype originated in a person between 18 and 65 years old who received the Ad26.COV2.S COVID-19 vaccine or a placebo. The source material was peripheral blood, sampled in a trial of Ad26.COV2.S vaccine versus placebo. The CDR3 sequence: CASSAQQGRGEQFF. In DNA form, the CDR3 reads TGTGCCAGTAGTGCCCAACAAGGACGGGGTGAGCAGTTCTTC.